These 17 T cell receptor beta chains were sequenced from one sample in a study of CD8 T cells in Susac syndrome (dated by TCRdb to 2018 to 2020). The library came from the immunoSEQ multiplex PCR assay. RNA was extracted using the RNeasy kit, and about 0.45 to 1 ug of the RNA was reverse transcribed with random hexamers. TCRdb reworked the public reads: Q25 trimming with fastp, MiXCR clone assembly, productive beta chains retained. CDR3 protein duplicates are merged, each entry listing the most common genes and DNA. The sample has approximately 150,000 distinct CDR3 sequences on record, around 95% of them singletons. The ten most abundant clones make up 0.11% of the sample. Sequences were obtained from CD4+ T cells from PBMCs. The receptors derive from a human donor with multiple sclerosis.

The chain employs TRBV20-1 and TRBJ1-5; 9 bases fit TRBD1. The V gene's germline CDR1 is DFQATT and CDR2 SNEGSKA (reference sequence). With 5 bases clipped from V and 8 bases from J, the junction kept 16 bases outside the gene matches. There are 16 residues in the CDR3. In DNA form, the CDR3 reads TGCAGTGCTGGACGGGACAGGGCGTTTTCTAGAAAGCCCCAGCATTTT. This translates into CSAGRDRAFSRKPQHF.

The rearrangement links TRBV27 to TRBJ1-4; 8 bases agree with TRBD1. Germline CDR1 reads MNHEY; CDR2 reads SMNVEV (reference sequence). The CDR3 has 16 amino acids. The trim removed 6 bases at V and 2 bases at J, leaving 8 bases unmatched. The CDR3 region has the DNA TGTGCCAGCAGGCGACAGGGGACGTTCACTAATGAAAAACTGTTTTTT. This gives the protein CASRRQGTFTNEKLFF.

This chain joins TRBV3-1 and TRBJ2-5; no clear D. Trimming took 4 bases from V and 1 from J, leaving 13 bases between them. This CDR3 has 15 amino acids. CDR1 LGHDT and CDR2 YNNKEL come from the germline V gene (reference sequence). CDR3 protein: CASSLRGRIQETQYF. In nucleotides, the CDR3 is TGTGCCAGCAGCCTTCGTGGACGGATCCAAGAGACCCAGTACTTC.

This clonotype showed up just once. This chain uses TRBV28 with TRBJ1-2, with TRBD1 matching over 7 bases. Germline trimming cut 8 bases from V and 8 bases from J; bases unmatched to any gene: 8. The germline V gene encodes CDR1 MDHEN and CDR2 SYDVKM. The CDR3 is 12 residues long. CDR3 DNA: TGTGCCAGCCACGACAGGGTCGCCGGCTACACCTTC. Amino acid sequence: CASHDRVAGYTF.

This clonotype was seen more than once but under ten times. The chain links TRBV19 to TRBJ2-2; no clear D gene. There are 12 residues in the CDR3. Germline V lookup: CDR1 LNHDA, CDR2 SQIVND (reference sequence). The V and J ends lost 5 bases and 5 bases respectively, with 6 bases between them. CDR3 region: CASSPRTGELFF. CDR3 sequence (DNA): TGTGCCAGTAGTCCCCGTACCGGGGAGCTGTTTTTT.

The J gene is TRBJ1-2, the V gene TRBV7-2; weak D call: TRBD1 (6 bases). Germline V gene data show CDR1 as SGHTA and CDR2 as FQGNSA. The CDR3 covers 15 residues. V was cut by 5 bases and J by 8 bases, with 21 bases left in between. This CDR3 is CASSRERRGGKGYTF. The CDR3 nucleotides are TGTGCCAGCAGCAGAGAGCGCAGGGGAGGGAAGGGCTACACCTTC.

The rearrangement uses TRBV7-9 and TRBJ2-7; no definite D call. The V gene lost 5 bases and the J gene lost 3 bases, with 2 bases spanning the gap. CDR3 size: 10 residues. Germline loops: CDR1 SEHNR, CDR2 FQNEAQ (reference sequence). In DNA form, the CDR3 reads TGTGCCAGCAGCAACTACGAGCAGTACTTC. This sequence encodes CASSNYEQYF. The full variable domain, its missing parts supplied by reference TRBV7-9 and TRBJ2-7, is DTGVSQNPRHKITKRGQNVTFRCDPISEHNRLYWYRQTLGQGPEFLTYFQNEAQLEKSRLLSDRFSAERPKGSFSTLEIQRTEQGDSAMYLCASSNYEQYFGPGTRLTVT.

The gene calls are TRBV24-1 and TRBJ1-1; maybe TRBD1 (6 bases). V was cut by 6 bases and J by 0 bases, with 13 bases left in between. Germline V gene sequence: CDR1 KGHDR, CDR2 SFDVKD. The CDR3 has 15 residues. CDR3 sequence reads: CATSRSGTMNTEAFF. The CDR3 region has the DNA TGTGCCACCAGTAGGTCAGGGACAATGAACACTGAAGCTTTCTTT.

This clonotype was counted once. The chain links TRBV20-1 to TRBJ2-1; a possible D gene is TRBD2 (5 bases). Per germline, CDR1 DFQATT and CDR2 SNEGSKA (reference sequence). With 2 bases removed from V and 2 bases from J, the gap between germline ends came to 13 bases. This CDR3 comprises 15 residues. CDR3 sequence (DNA): TGCAGTGCTAGACCTACCGGACTTACCTACAATGAGCAGTTCTTC. Translation gives CSARPTGLTYNEQFF.

This chain uses TRBV3-1 with TRBJ1-1; the D is unclear. This CDR3 is 16 amino acids long. Germline CDR1 is LGHDT and CDR2 is YNNKEL (reference sequence). Trimming stripped 4 bases from V and 0 bases from J, with 15 bases between. The CDR3 region is CASSPRLPRLNTEAFF. CDR3 nucleotides: TGTGCCAGCAGCCCTCGTTTGCCCAGATTGAACACTGAAGCTTTCTTT.

This clonotype has a handful of counts. The chain links TRBV5-4 to TRBJ1-1, with 7 bases fitting TRBD1. V shed 0 bases, J shed 0 bases, and the junction held 2 bases outside the gene matches. CDR3 length: 15 residues. Germline CDR1 SGHNT, CDR2 YYREEE (reference sequence). For the CDR3, the DNA is TGTGCCAGCAGCTTGGGGGACAGATTGAACACTGAAGCTTTCTTT. It translates to CASSLGDRLNTEAFF.

This chain uses TRBV28 with TRBJ2-5; the D call may be TRBD1 or TRBD2 (5 bases each). Trimming stripped 2 bases from V and 4 bases from J, with 17 bases between. Per the germline V gene, CDR1 is MDHEN and CDR2 is SYDVKM. The CDR3 totals 16 residues. The CDR3 sequence: CASSLSGHTGAETQYF. CDR3 sequence (DNA): TGTGCCAGCAGTTTAAGTGGTCACACCGGGGCAGAGACCCAGTACTTC.

The gene calls are TRBV5-1 and TRBJ2-1; 11 nucleotides line up with TRBD2. The ends lost 0 bases at V and 1 base at J; junction bases unmatched: 9. The CDR3 is 19 residues long. Germline V gives CDR1 SGHRS, CDR2 YFSETQ. The CDR3 is CASSLVAGGPSTSYNEQFF. The DNA of the CDR3 is TGCGCCAGCAGCTTGGTAGCGGGGGGGCCGTCTACGTCCTACAATGAGCAGTTCTTC.

This clonotype appeared a few times. The chain joins TRBV29-1 to TRBJ2-7, with 9 bases matching TRBD1. J lost 3 bases, V lost 3 bases, and 6 bases had no gene match. The CDR3 has 14 residues. Germline CDR1 and CDR2: SQVTM and ANQGSEA. CDR3 region: CSVEGTGGNYEQYF. CDR3 nucleotide sequence: TGCAGCGTTGAGGGTACAGGGGGCAACTACGAGCAGTACTTC.

The chain employs TRBV20-1 and TRBJ2-5; TRBD1 matches 11 bases. J lost 2 bases, V lost 1 base, and 3 bases had no gene match. The length of the CDR3 is 15 residues. Germline CDR1 is DFQATT and CDR2 is SNEGSKA (reference sequence). The DNA for the CDR3 is TGCAGTGCTAGAGCGGGACAGGGGGGTCAAGAGACCCAGTACTTC. This codes for CSARAGQGGQETQYF.

The table lists this clonotype with a count of one. V gene TRBV29-1 combines with J gene TRBJ1-5; 8 bases align to TRBD1. The CDR3 has 14 residues. Trimming removed 6 bases from V and 4 bases from J; junction bases left unmatched: 8. Germline CDR1 and CDR2: SQVTM and ANQGSEA. The CDR3 sequence is CSVAGTGTNQPQHF. Here the CDR3 DNA reads TGCAGCGTGGCCGGGACAGGAACAAATCAGCCCCAGCATTTT.

The chain's CDR3 is CAWSVGGSTEAFF. CDR3 in DNA: TGTGCCTGGAGTGTAGGGGGAAGCACTGAAGCTTTCTTT. The chain joins TRBV30 to TRBJ1-1, with D possibly being TRBD1 (6 bases). This CDR3 region has 13 residues. Trimming took 0 bases from V and 4 from J, leaving 9 bases between them. Germline-derived CDR1 and CDR2 are GTSNPN and SVGIG (reference sequence).